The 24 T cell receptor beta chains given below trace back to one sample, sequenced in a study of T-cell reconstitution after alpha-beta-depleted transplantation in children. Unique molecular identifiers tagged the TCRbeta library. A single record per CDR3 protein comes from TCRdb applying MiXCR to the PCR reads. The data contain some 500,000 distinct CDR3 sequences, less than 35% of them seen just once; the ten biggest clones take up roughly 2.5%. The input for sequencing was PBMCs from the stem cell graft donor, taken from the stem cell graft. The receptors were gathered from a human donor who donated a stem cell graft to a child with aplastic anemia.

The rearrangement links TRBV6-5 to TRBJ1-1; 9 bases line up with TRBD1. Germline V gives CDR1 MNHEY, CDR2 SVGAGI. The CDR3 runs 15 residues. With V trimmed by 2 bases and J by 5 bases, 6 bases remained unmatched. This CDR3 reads CASSYQGTGRTEAFF. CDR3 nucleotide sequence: TGTGCCAGCAGTTACCAAGGGACAGGGCGAACTGAAGCTTTCTTT.

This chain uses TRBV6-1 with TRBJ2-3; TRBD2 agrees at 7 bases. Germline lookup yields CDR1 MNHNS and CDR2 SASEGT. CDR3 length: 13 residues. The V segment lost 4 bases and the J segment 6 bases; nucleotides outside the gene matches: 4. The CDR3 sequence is CASSAAGVDTQYF. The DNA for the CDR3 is TGTGCCAGCAGTGCTGCGGGGGTGGATACGCAGTATTTT.

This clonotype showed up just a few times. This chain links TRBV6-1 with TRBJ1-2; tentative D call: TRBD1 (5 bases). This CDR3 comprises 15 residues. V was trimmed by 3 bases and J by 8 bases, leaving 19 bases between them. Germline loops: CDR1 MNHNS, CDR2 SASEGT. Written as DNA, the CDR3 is TGTGCCAGCAGTGACGGCCCTAGGGGTGGAAAAGGCTACACCTTC. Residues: CASSDGPRGGKGYTF.

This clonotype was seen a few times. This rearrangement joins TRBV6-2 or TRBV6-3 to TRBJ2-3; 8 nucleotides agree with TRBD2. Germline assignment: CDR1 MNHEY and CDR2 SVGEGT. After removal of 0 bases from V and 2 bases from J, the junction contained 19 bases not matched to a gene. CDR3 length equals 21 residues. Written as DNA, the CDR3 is TGTGCCAGCAGTTACTCGGTCCGGGGGGCGTCCCGGGAGGGTTACACAGATACGCAGTATTTT. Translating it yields CASSYSVRGASREGYTDTQYF.

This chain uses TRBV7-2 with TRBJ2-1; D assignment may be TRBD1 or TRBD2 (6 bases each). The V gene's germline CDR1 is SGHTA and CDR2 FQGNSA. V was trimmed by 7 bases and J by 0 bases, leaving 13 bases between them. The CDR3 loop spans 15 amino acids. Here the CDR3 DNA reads TGTGCCAGCACCCCGGGGGCGAGCTCCTACAATGAGCAGTTCTTC. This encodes CASTPGASSYNEQFF.

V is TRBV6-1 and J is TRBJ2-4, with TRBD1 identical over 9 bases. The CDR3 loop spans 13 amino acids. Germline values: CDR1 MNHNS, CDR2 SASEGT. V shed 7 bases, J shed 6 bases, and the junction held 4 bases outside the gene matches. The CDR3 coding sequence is TGTGCCAGCAAGGACAGGGGCCGAAACATTCAGTACTTC. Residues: CASKDRGRNIQYF.

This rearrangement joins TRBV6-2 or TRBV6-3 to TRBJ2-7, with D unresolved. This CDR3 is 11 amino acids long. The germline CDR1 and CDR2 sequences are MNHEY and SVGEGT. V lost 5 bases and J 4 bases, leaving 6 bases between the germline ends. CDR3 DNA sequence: TGTGCCAGCAGTGAGAGGTACGAGCAGTACGTC. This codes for CASSERYEQYV.

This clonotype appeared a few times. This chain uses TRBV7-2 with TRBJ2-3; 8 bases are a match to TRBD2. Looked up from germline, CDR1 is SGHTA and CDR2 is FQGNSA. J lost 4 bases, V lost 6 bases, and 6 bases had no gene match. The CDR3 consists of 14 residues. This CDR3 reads CASSAGTSADTQYF. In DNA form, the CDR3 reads TGTGCCAGCAGTGCCGGGACTAGTGCAGATACGCAGTATTTT.

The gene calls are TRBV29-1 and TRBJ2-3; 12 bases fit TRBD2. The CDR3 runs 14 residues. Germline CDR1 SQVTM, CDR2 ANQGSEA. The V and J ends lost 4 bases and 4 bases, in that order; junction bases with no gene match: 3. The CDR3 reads CSVGLAGAPDTQYF. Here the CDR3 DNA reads TGCAGCGTTGGACTAGCGGGAGCCCCAGATACGCAGTATTTT.

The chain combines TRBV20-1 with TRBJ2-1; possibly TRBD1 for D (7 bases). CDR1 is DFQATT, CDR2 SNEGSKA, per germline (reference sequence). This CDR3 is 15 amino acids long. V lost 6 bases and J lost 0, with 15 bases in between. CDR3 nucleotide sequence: TGCAGTGCCGCCCCAGGGGGGAGCTCCTACAATGAGCAGTTCTTC. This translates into CSAAPGGSSYNEQFF.

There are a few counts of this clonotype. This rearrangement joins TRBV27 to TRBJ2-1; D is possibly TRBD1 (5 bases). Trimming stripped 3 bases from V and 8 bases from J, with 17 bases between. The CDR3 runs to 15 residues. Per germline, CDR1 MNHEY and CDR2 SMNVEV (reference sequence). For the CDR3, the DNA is TGTGCCAGCAGTTTTCGACAGACCCTAGGCCATGAGCAGTTCTTC. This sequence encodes CASSFRQTLGHEQFF.

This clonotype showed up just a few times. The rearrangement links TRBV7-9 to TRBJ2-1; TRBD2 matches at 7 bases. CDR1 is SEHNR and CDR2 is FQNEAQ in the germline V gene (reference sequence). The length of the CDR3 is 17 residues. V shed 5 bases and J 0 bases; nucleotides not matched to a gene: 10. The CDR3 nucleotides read TGTGCCAGCAGCGATAGTAGCGGGTGGAGCTCCTACAATGAGCAGTTCTTC. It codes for CASSDSSGWSSYNEQFF.

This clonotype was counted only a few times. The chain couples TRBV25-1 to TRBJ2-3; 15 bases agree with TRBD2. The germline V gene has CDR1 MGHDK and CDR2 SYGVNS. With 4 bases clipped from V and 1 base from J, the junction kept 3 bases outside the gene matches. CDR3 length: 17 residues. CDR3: CASSVGLAGGGTDTQYF. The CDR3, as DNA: TGTGCCAGCAGTGTTGGACTAGCGGGAGGGGGCACAGATACGCAGTATTTT.

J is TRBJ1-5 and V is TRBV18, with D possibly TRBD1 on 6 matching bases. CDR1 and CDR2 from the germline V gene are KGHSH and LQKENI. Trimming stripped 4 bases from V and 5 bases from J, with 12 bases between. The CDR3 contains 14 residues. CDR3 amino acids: CASSRTDRDQPQHF. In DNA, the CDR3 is TGTGCCAGCTCACGGACAGATAGGGATCAGCCCCAGCATTTT. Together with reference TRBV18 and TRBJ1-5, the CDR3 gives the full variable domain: NAGVMQNPRHLVRRRGQEARLRCSPMKGHSHVYWYRQLPEEGLKFMVYLQKENIIDESGMPKERFSAEFPKEGPSILRIQQVVRGDSAAYFCASSRTDRDQPQHFGDGTRLSIL.

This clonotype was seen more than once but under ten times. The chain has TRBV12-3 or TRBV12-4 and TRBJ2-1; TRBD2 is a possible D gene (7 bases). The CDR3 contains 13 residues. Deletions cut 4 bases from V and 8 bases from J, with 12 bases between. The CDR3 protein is CASSSAGAYEQFF. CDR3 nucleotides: TGTGCCAGCAGTTCGGCGGGGGCCTATGAGCAGTTCTTC.

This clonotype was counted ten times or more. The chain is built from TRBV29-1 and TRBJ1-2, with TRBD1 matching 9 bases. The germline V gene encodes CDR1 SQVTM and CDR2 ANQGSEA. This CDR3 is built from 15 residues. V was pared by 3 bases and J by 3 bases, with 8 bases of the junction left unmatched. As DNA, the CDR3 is TGCAGCGTTGAGGGACAGGGTAATCGAGACTATGGCTACACCTTC. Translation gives CSVEGQGNRDYGYTF.

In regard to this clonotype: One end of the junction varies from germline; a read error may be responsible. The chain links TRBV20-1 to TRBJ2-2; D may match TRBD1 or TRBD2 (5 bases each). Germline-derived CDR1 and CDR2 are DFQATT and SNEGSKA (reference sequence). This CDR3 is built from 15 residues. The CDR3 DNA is TGCAGTGCTAGAGTTCAGGGACGGACCACCGGGGAGCTTTTTTTT. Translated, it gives CSARVQGRTTGELFF.

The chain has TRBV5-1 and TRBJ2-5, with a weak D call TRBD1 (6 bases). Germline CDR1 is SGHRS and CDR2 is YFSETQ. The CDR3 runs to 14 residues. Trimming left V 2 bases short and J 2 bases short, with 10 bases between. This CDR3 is CASSFQGYQETQYF. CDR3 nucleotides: TGCGCCAGCAGCTTTCAGGGGTATCAAGAGACCCAGTACTTC.

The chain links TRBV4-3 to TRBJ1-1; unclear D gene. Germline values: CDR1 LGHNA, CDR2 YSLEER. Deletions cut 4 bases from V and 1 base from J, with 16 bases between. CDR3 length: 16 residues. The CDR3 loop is CASSPSSGTTNTEAFF. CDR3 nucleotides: TGCGCCAGCAGCCCCAGTTCAGGAACCACGAACACTGAAGCTTTCTTT.

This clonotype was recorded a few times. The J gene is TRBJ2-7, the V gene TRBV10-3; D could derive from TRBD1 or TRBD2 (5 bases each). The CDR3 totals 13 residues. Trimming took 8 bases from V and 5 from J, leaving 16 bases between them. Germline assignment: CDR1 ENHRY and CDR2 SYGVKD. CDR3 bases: TGTGCCATCCGGAACGCAGGGACGAACGAGCAGTACGTC. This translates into CAIRNAGTNEQYV.

CDR3 residues: CAIRMTVNTEAFF. In DNA form, the CDR3 reads TGTGCCATCAGGATGACAGTGAACACTGAAGCTTTCTTT. The chain couples TRBV10-3 to TRBJ1-1; a weak D match, TRBD1 (5 bases). The CDR3 sequence is 13 residues long. V lost 6 bases to trimming and J lost 0 bases, with 8 bases between them. The germline V gene encodes CDR1 ENHRY and CDR2 SYGVKD.

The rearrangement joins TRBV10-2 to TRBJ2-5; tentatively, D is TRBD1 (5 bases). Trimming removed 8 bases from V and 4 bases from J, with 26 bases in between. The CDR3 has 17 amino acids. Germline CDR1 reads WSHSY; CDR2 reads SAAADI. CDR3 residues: CASASDLGRRRVETQYF. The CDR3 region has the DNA TGCGCCAGCGCCTCAGACCTGGGGCGGAGAAGGGTAGAGACCCAGTACTTC.

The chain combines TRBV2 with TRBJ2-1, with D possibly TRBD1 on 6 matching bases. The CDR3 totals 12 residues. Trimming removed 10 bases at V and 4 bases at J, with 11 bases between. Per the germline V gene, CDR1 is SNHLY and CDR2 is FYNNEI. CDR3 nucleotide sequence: TGTGCCACCACGGACAGTTACAATGAGCAGTTCTTC. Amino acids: CATTDSYNEQFF. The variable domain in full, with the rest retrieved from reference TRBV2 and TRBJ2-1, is EPEVTQTPSHQVTQMGQEVILRCVPISNHLYFYWYRQILGQKVEFLVSFYNNEISEKSEIFDDQFSVERPDGSNFTLKIRSTKLEDSAMYFCATTDSYNEQFFGPGTRLTVL.

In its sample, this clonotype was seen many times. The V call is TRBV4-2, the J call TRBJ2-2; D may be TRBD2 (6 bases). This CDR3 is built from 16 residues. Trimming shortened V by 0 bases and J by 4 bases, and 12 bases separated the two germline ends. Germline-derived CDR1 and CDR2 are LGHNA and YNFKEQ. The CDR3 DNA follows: TGTGCCAGCAGCCAAGATCGCGGGACCGTCACCGGGGAGCTGTTTTTT. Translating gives CASSQDRGTVTGELFF.